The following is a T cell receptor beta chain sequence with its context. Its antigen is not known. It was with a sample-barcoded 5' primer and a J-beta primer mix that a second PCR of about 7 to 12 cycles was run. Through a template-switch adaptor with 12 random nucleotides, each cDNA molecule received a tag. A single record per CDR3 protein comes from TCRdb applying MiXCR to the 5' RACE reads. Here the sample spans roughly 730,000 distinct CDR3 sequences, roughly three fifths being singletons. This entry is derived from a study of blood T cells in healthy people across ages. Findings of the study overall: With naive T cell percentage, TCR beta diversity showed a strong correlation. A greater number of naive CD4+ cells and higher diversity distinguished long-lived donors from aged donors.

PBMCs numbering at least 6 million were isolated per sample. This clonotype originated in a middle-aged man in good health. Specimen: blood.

Written as DNA, the CDR3 is TGTGCCAGCAGTCGGACTAGCGGGGGATACGAGCAGTACTTC. Translation: CASSRTSGGYEQYF. The rearrangement uses TRBV6-2 or TRBV6-3 and TRBJ2-5, with TRBD2 matching 13 bases. Near its end, the DNA agrees better with TRBJ2-7, so the J call may be wrong. This CDR3 region has 14 residues. Germline-derived CDR1 and CDR2 are MNHEY and SVGEGT.